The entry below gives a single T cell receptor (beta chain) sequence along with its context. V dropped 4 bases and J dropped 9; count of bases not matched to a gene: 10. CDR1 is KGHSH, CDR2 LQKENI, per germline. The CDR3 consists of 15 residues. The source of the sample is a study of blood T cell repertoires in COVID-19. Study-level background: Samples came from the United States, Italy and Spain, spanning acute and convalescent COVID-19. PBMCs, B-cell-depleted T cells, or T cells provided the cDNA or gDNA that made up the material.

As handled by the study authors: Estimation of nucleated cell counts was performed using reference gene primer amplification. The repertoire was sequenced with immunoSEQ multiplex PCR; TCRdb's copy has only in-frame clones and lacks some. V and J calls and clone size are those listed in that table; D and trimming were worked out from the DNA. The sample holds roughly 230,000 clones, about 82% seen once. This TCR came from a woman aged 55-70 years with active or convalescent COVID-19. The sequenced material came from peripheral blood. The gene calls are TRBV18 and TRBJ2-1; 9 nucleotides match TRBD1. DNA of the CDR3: TGTGCCAGCTCACAGAGACAGGGGGAAGGCTTTGAGCAGTTCTTC. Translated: CASSQRQGEGFEQFF.